This section outlines one TCR beta chain sequence together with its context. Judged by its sample share, this clonotype qualifies as medium-sized (0.01 to 0.1%). Its antigen target is currently unknown. No much larger clone exists at a distance of one base, and base qualities are not known. Reverse transcription of around 450 ng RNA was performed with SuperScript III using primers directed against the alpha and beta constant regions. Separate libraries for the alpha and beta chains were generated through chain-specific third strand synthesis that incorporated multiplexing indices. In the protocol, all rearrangements within a chain were amplified with a single primer pair so that primer bias was avoided, and molecular barcodes were added to each cDNA molecule. Purified cDNA was ligated with T4 RNA Ligase 1 onto a 5' RACE adapter bearing a random hexamer and the SP2 sequencing primer site. With slow temperature ramps used to favor optimal annealing, second strand synthesis was primed from the SP2 site with Phusion polymerase. Joined together, two random hexamer sequences that had both been added before amplification formed the 12-nucleotide barcode of each molecule. A short first PCR added P5 and P7 adapter elements plus a second index, followed by a roughly 25-cycle amplification PCR with P5s and P7 primers. The libraries went through approximately 25 PCR cycles in total, were quantified on a Qubit, were sized on a Bioanalyzer, and were diluted to roughly 4 nM. Sequencing of the normalized libraries was performed on an Illumina MiSeq with 2 x 250 paired-end kits. Into about 10 ul Tris-Cl, the reverse transcription reactions were eluted following cleanup on MinElute columns. The adapter ligations were run for approximately 23 hours at 16 degrees C, and AMPure XP beads at a 1:1 ratio were afterwards used to clean them. In the authors' own workflow: A modified Decombinator that output V, J, insert and barcode information was used to process the demultiplexed FASTQ files. Sequences sharing a barcode but differing from the dominant sequence were discarded as errors, and barcodes clustered at Levenshtein distance 3 were counted to estimate original cDNA molecules. For downstream analyses, the R packages ineq, vegan, igraph and RCytoscape were used, along with IMGT nomenclature and CDR3 definitions. V gene usage was computed over distinct sequences, each TCR counted once to avoid skew from clonal expansion. Similarity networks connected unique CDR3 amino acid sequences within a donor whenever two sequences differed by a single Levenshtein edit. The authors compiled published HIV-specific CDR3s (approximately 86 alpha, some 700 beta) and CMV-specific CDR3s (13 alpha, roughly 250 beta) and searched for them in the repertoires. Random subsampling to size-matched repertoires demonstrated that the decreased diversity in patients did not result from their lower sequence numbers. In-frame beta chains were kept once TCRdb had trimmed the public reads at Q25 with fastp and called clones with MiXCR. Each CDR3 protein gets just one entry, which takes the most common genes and DNA from the rows behind it. TCRdb, rather than the study authors, made the V and J calls. The sample table lists roughly 7,300 distinct CDR3 sequences, about 7.3% of them with a count of one. The leading ten clones occupy approximately 9.3% of the sample.

These data originate in a study of HIV-infected patients and healthy controls (dated by TCRdb to 2014 to 2015). Broadly, across the study: After three months of therapy, CD4 counts in about 90% of the 16 patients increased to a modest but significant degree while remaining below normal ranges. The study tested whether deep TCR repertoire sequencing of HIV patients' small blood samples could capture immune perturbation and reconstitution. Overall T-cell lymphocytopenia was not observed in the patients, and no significant difference from controls was found in total CDR3 counts per chain. An undetectable viral load was attained by 11 of 16 patients by the second bleed and by all patients after a further year of therapy. CD8 counts did not change consistently during early therapy, while the CD4:CD8 ratio increased slightly.

Findings and caveats that apply to the study as a whole: More CDR3s were shared between individuals among healthy controls than among HIV+ patients, as measured by Jaccard index and by the count of highly shared sequences. Size-matched repertoire data did not replicate the apparent post-therapy recovery of the Gini index in HIV-infected patients. Only sixteen HIV-infected individuals were processed, which the authors considered a major limit on how widely the findings apply. In the samples, alpha-beta chain pairing was left undetermined. Significantly higher mean Gini indices were seen in HIV-infected repertoires than in controls, possibly reflecting oligoclonality. The observed differences in diversity were not explained by the slight differences in age and sex profiles between the study cohorts. Sequencing depth was restricted by the use of whole blood, which also prevented the dynamics of distinct T-cell subpopulations from being separated. Comparisons were complicated by unequal numbers of distinct sequences between patients and controls, and rare events from HIV-infected data were overweighted by size-matching. MAIT cell alpha-chain CDR3s were present at high frequency in healthy controls but severely depleted in HIV+ repertoires. During therapy, a significant decrease in frequency was seen for HIV-associated CDR3s, whereas no significant change was found for CMV-associated CDR3s, although most of them became more frequent. Healthy control repertoires showed roughly threefold more distinct CDR3s and higher Shannon diversity than untreated HIV+ repertoires. Mean usage differed significantly between HIV-infected patients and controls for eight alpha and eight beta V genes. Donor HLA types were not determined in the study.

Looking up the germline V gene yields CDR1 MDHEN and CDR2 SYDVKM. The CDR3 starts with the cysteine, ends with the phenylalanine, and has 19 residues. Here the CDR3 DNA is all that survives: 57 bases in frame from base 1. V is cut back by 4 bases and J by 6 bases, with 15 bases in the junction unmatched. Since whole blood was used without any cell fractionation, the repertoire reflected all peripheral T cells in unsorted form. For RNA extraction, roughly 2.7 ml of peripheral blood was drawn into Tempus tubes. HIV-infected adults who had not yet received antiretroviral therapy and were about to begin treatment were enrolled, with the first sixteen eligible patients processed. Patients were deemed ineligible for enrollment if they had febrile or AIDS-related illness, tumors, hepatitis B or C coinfection, immunomodulatory therapy, recent vaccination or treatment interruptions. Residual genomic DNA was removed with the TURBO-DNase kit and globin mRNA was depleted with GLOBINclear. Pretreatment blood was drawn from HIV-infected patients immediately prior to the initiation of antiretroviral therapy.

The sample here was blood, taken before antiretroviral therapy. This TCR derives from an adult with HIV infection. The chain was built from TRBV28 and TRBJ1-6; the central 10 bases match TRBD1. The CDR3 region: CASSSSTSQGQGFNSPLHF. In nucleotide form, the sequence is TGTGCCAGCAGTTCCTCAACCTCTCAGGGACAGGGGTTTAATTCACCCCTCCACTTT.